This T cell receptor beta chain was captured by sequencing in a study of T cell changes during pregnancy in multiple sclerosis. Profiling relied on immunoSEQ multiplex PCR, and the TCRdb table lists in-frame clones only, not all of them. Found here are about 66,000 clones, 75% to 95% of them singletons; the top ten hold less than 6%. The input for sequencing was CD8+ T cells from peripheral blood mononuclear cells, taken before pregnancy. This TCR was recovered from a female donor with multiple sclerosis, enrolled in a pregnancy study.

The DNA of the CDR3 is TGCGCCAGCAGCTTGGGACAGGGGTACAATGAGCAGTTCTTC. This gives the protein CASSLGQGYNEQFF. V usage is TRBV5-1 and J usage is TRBJ2-1, with 8 bases matching TRBD1. The CDR3 consists of 14 residues. V dropped 0 bases and J dropped 4; count of bases not matched to a gene: 0. Looked up from germline, CDR1 is SGHRS and CDR2 is YFSETQ.